The clone carrying this TCR beta chain was detected a few times. Its antigen is not known. A library of TCRbeta sequences, prepared with unique molecular identifiers, was generated. TCRdb analysed the PCR reads with MiXCR anew, one entry per CDR3 protein. The table has approximately 980,000 distinct CDR3 sequences, roughly 29% seen once; the top ten hold approximately 30%. The sample belongs to a study of T-cell reconstitution after alpha-beta-depleted transplantation in children. Study outcomes and limitations: Two months or so post-transplant, alpha-beta T cells reportedly derived from several hundred expanded graft clones. Newly generated T cells supplied most T-cell counts and diversity one year post-transplant.

The CDR3 consists of 13 residues. Trimming shortened V by 5 bases and J by 6 bases, and 12 bases separated the two germline ends. Germline CDR1 reads SGHTA; CDR2 reads FQGNSA. This clonotype was sampled from a boy in the first two years of life who had a stem cell transplant for SCID, so the T cells may come from the graft donor. The input for sequencing was PBMCs, mostly from graft donor cells, taken 360 days after TCRalphabeta/CD19-depleted stem cell transplant. This chain connects TRBV7-2 to TRBJ2-3; D gene ambiguous. CDR3 coding DNA: TGTGCCAGCAGCCCGGAGTTTATGGATACGCAGTATTTT. This translates into CASSPEFMDTQYF.